This TCR beta chain was obtained from a study of shared clonotypes between healthy human individuals. In regard to this clone: Other DNA sequences in this sample translate to the same CDR3.

Only in-frame clones appear in the TCRdb table, and some are missing; sequencing was by immunoSEQ multiplex PCR. The sample consists of 2 million to 2.5 million clones, approximately 94% of them appearing once. The germline V gene encodes CDR1 ENHRY and CDR2 SYGVKD. There are 14 residues in the CDR3. Trimming left V 0 bases short and J 4 bases short, with 6 bases between. This chain joins TRBV10-3 and TRBJ2-2, with a weak D call TRBD2 (6 bases). Specimen: naive CD4+ T cells sorted from blood. The subset: CD45RA+ positively selected. The TCR sequence derives from a man aged 18 to 30 in good health. The CDR3 DNA sequence: TGTGCCATCAGTGAGTCGCGGGGCACCGGGGAGCTGTTTTTT. Protein product: CAISESRGTGELFF.